This is a list of T cell receptor beta chains from one sample in a study of early T cells in non-severe SARS-CoV-2 infection. Each CDR3 protein is one row after TCRdb ran MiXCR on the 5' RACE reads. The repertoire holds about 34,000 distinct CDR3 sequences, with approximately 7.1% as singletons. The starting material was whole blood, obtained at baseline. Every receptor here comes from an adult who was a healthcare worker with PCR-confirmed SARS-CoV-2 infection or an uninfected control (not recorded which). Each CDR3 is given without its conserved first and last residue. Where a row states a size, it is once, few, many or the class of an expanded clone; other rows omit it.

TRBV12-3/TRBV12-4 | . | ASSFAGRGRTGELF
TRBV24-1 | many | ATSDPQGRSGANVLT
TRBV27 | many | ASSLLLAGEGDEQF
TRBV11-1 | many | ASSANTVKEKLF
TRBV19 | . | ASSKRNRGIGTGELF
TRBV4-3 | many | ASSQVGTLAGGNNEQF
TRBV7-3 | many | ASSDGSSTDTQY
TRBV27 | many | ASSLVSGENADTQY
TRBV7-6 | many | ASSQQSGGDTQY
TRBV7-2 | many | ASSLAAVVTENYGYT
TRBV20-1 | . | SAVLTSTDTQY
TRBV7-9 | few | ASSFRTSRTGELF
TRBV28 | . | ASSLANSPLH
TRBV6-1 | . | ASSEGAAAITDTQY
TRBV10-3 | . | VTLAGTAFSTDTQY
TRBV28 | . | ASRGYEQY
TRBV7-9 | many | ASSLAGGLNTEAF
TRBV20-1 | many | SASGAVFTDTQY
TRBV7-3 | many | ASSAEGNEQF
TRBV20-1 | . | SARGQGVGEKLF
TRBV28 | . | ASSRGTDYNEQF
TRBV28 | many | ASSPMMTSDLTSSYNEQF
TRBV4-3 | large | ASSQDSGREAF
TRBV10-3 | few | AISESRGEAF
TRBV6-6 | few | ASSGSGPQPQH
TRBV7-2 | many | ASSPGGSRQETYEQY
TRBV7-9 | few | ASRLEGGAGMDEQF
TRBV9 | . | ASSAGGQPQH
TRBV29-1 | many | SVEGGARIQY
TRBV7-2 | many | ASSLGPPRGPQPQH
TRBV7-6 | many | ASSPTWAGNEQF
TRBV19 | . | ASRDRGRTDTQY
TRBV20-1 | many | SATTATDGNTIY
TRBV4-2 | many | ASSQDWRGYGYT
TRBV5-5 | . | ASSLPGTSTDTQY
TRBV11-2 | . | ASSLDWVAGTQY
TRBV12-3/TRBV12-4 | many | ASSPRPTSGNTIY
TRBV29-1 | . | SVEGQGANEQY
TRBV12-3/TRBV12-4 | few | ASSRAGGSPSGANVLT
TRBV6-5 | few | ASSGLIQETQY
TRBV2 | . | ASWDISYGYT
TRBV20-1 | few | SARDLTGTYNEQF
TRBV6-6 | many | ASSYSTLRTGPVGYT
TRBV5-5 | . | ASSPLGGASNQPQH
TRBV20-1 | . | SAREGGYVGTQY
TRBV18 | many | ASSEIAGDSPLH
TRBV6-5 | few | ASSYDVNTDTQY
TRBV5-6 | . | ASSPAGGSNTEAF
TRBV2 | medium-sized | ASSVAGNTEAF
TRBV24-1 | . | ATRGQGVNTEAF
TRBV7-9 | many | ASSGRGYGTSNTEAF
TRBV20-1 | many | SASRTSGRTSGANVLT
TRBV7-2 | . | ASSPGSNTDTQY